The next 25 T cell receptor beta chains were all read from a single sample in a study of CD8+ T cells in alopecia areata (dated by TCRdb to 2017 to 2018). Library preparation was by the immunoSEQ multiplex PCR assay. RNA was extracted from all samples and reverse transcribed into cDNA as template for TCR sequencing. TCRdb obtained this table from immuneACCESS and retained in-frame rearrangements with V and J assigned. These tables miss some clones; where compared with another copy, unresolved V genes account for less than half of the shortfall, and the remainder is unexplained. This sample gives about 190,000 clones in total; 45% to 65% of them show up just once. The ten largest clones capture approximately 0.63% of the sample. The intended sense of this specimen's time point label: 4 weeks on oral tofacitinib. Sample treatment or condition, as interpreted from the label and publication: oral pan-JAK inhibitor, 5-10 mg twice daily.

The source was CD4+ T cells sorted from blood, collected at week 4, from a patient treated with tofacitinib. The receptors derive from a human donor with alopecia areata.

This sequence joins TRBV30 and TRBJ2-7, with D perhaps TRBD2 (6 bases). V shed 8 bases and J shed 0 bases, with 14 bases lying between them. Germline CDR1 reads GTSNPN; CDR2 reads SVGIG (reference sequence). The CDR3 consists of 13 residues. This CDR3 reads CAAGMGLSYEQYF. The DNA of the CDR3 is TGTGCCGCTGGAATGGGACTCTCCTACGAGCAGTACTTC.

The J gene is TRBJ1-5, the V gene TRBV30; a weak D match, TRBD1 (5 bases). Germline V gives CDR1 GTSNPN, CDR2 SVGIG (reference sequence). The CDR3 length is 14 residues. V was pared by 1 base and J by 2 bases, with 9 bases between. The CDR3 nucleotides read TGTGCCTGGAGTGGGGGCGGCGGCAATCAGCCCCAGCATTTT. Its translation is CAWSGGGGNQPQHF.

This clone was counted between two and nine times. This chain links TRBV20-1 with TRBJ2-5; TRBD2 is a possible D gene (5 bases). Looked up from germline, CDR1 is DFQATT and CDR2 is SNEGSKA (reference sequence). Trimming took off 4 bases at V and 10 bases at J, with 10 bases between the two ends. This CDR3 is built from 10 residues. The DNA for the CDR3 is TGCAGTGCTACTCTTGACTACCAGTACTTC. Translated, it gives CSATLDYQYF.

The V and J genes are TRBV9 and TRBJ2-7, with a tentative D call TRBD2 (6 bases). The CDR3 runs to 17 residues. CDR1 is SGDLS, CDR2 YYNGEE, per germline. The V gene lost 4 bases and the J gene lost 0 bases, with 20 bases spanning the gap. The CDR3 DNA reads as TGTGCCAGCAGCCCTCCCCCTGGACGGGGGAGCTCCTACGAGCAGTACTTC. Translated, it gives CASSPPPGRGSSYEQYF. Based on the CDR3 plus reference TRBV9 and TRBJ2-7, the full variable domain is DSGVTQTPKHLITATGQRVTLRCSPRSGDLSVYWYQQSLDQGLQFLIQYYNGEERAKGNILERFSAQQFPDLHSELNLSSLELGDSALYFCASSPPPGRGSSYEQYFGPGTRLTVT.

The genes are TRBV9 and TRBJ1-4; possible D gene TRBD1, 6 bases. Germline V gene data show CDR1 as SGDLS and CDR2 as YYNGEE. V dropped 3 bases and J dropped 8 bases, with 20 bases sitting between them. The CDR3 totals 16 residues. In DNA form, the CDR3 reads TGTGCCAGCAGCGCTACGAACAGGGAAATCGGGGAAAAACTGTTTTTT. Its protein is CASSATNREIGEKLFF.

There are many counts of this clone. The CDR3 DNA is TGTGCCAGCAGCCCGAGCGGGGACTCGAACACCGGGGAGCTGTTTTTT. Translation: CASSPSGDSNTGELFF. The J gene is TRBJ2-2, the V gene TRBV4-2; 7 nucleotides align to TRBD2. This CDR3 has 16 amino acids. After removal of 4 bases from V and 0 bases from J, the junction contained 5 bases not matched to a gene. Looked up from germline, CDR1 is LGHNA and CDR2 is YNFKEQ.

The count of this clone is one. CDR3: CASSLQRATEAFF. The CDR3 DNA is TGTGCCAGCAGTTTACAAAGGGCCACTGAAGCTTTCTTT. The rearrangement uses TRBV27 and TRBJ1-1; D remains unclear. V dropped 2 bases and J dropped 4 bases, with 8 bases sitting between them. The CDR3 has 13 amino acids. The germline gives CDR1 MNHEY, CDR2 SMNVEV (reference sequence).

This clone was observed a few times. The chain has TRBV6-1 and TRBJ1-2, with a tentative D call TRBD1 (5 bases). Trimming took 1 base from V and 4 from J, leaving 7 bases between them. This CDR3 is 13 amino acids long. The V gene's germline CDR1 is MNHNS and CDR2 SASEGT. CDR3 loop: CASSEEGSYGYTF. CDR3 in DNA: TGTGCCAGCAGTGAAGAGGGGTCCTATGGCTACACCTTC.

The V call is TRBV30, the J call TRBJ1-2; TRBD1 might be the D (6 bases). Trimming removed 0 bases at V and 8 bases at J, with 10 bases between. CDR3 size: 12 residues. Germline V CDR1 and CDR2: GTSNPN, SVGIG (reference sequence). The CDR3 is CAWSVAGAGYTF. CDR3 sequence (DNA): TGTGCCTGGAGTGTAGCGGGGGCGGGCTACACCTTC.

The chain uses TRBV30 and TRBJ2-5; the match to TRBD1 covers 7 bases. The germline CDR1 and CDR2 sequences are GTSNPN and SVGIG (reference sequence). The CDR3 loop spans 13 amino acids. Trimming cost V 2 bases and J 7 bases; bases outside gene matches: 7. The CDR3 sequence is CAWSRQGVVTQYF. The CDR3 coding sequence is TGTGCCTGGAGTCGGCAGGGGGTAGTGACCCAGTACTTC. The full variable domain, with the rest looked up from reference TRBV30 and TRBJ2-5, is SQTIHQWPATLVQPVGSPLSLECTVEGTSNPNLYWYRQAAGRGLQLLFYSVGIGQISSEVPQNLSASRPQDRQFILSSKKLLLSDSGFYLCAWSRQGVVTQYFGPGTRLLVL.

V and J are TRBV20-1 and TRBJ2-7; D is uncertain. Trimming shortened V by 3 bases and J by 5 bases, and 5 bases separated the two germline ends. From germline, CDR1 is DFQATT and CDR2 SNEGSKA (reference sequence). The CDR3 spans 10 residues. CDR3 bases: TGCAGTGCTAGCAGGAACGAGCAGTACTTC. The encoded protein is CSASRNEQYF.

This clone was detected only a few times. The rearrangement links TRBV11-2 to TRBJ2-5; possible D gene TRBD1, 5 bases. Trimming left V 4 bases short and J 6 bases short, with 12 bases between. Germline CDR1 SGHAT, CDR2 FQNNGV. There are 13 residues in the CDR3. As DNA, the CDR3 is TGTGCCAGCAGCTCGGACATCGGAAAGACCCAGTACTTC. It specifies CASSSDIGKTQYF.

The V call is TRBV29-1, the J call TRBJ2-7; the D call may be TRBD1 or TRBD2 (6 bases each). The CDR3 totals 15 residues. V was shortened by 4 bases and J by 2 bases, with 18 bases between the two germline ends. Germline CDR1 is SQVTM and CDR2 is ANQGSEA. The CDR3: CSVALGGGAAYEQYF. Written as DNA, the CDR3 is TGCAGCGTTGCCCTCGGGGGCGGGGCAGCCTACGAGCAGTACTTC.

The chain recombines TRBV6-1 with TRBJ1-1; 10 bases fit TRBD1. The CDR3 is made up of 15 amino acids. The ends lost 5 bases at V and 3 bases at J; junction bases unmatched: 6. The V gene's germline CDR1 is MNHNS and CDR2 SASEGT. DNA for the CDR3: TGTGCCAGCAGTAAGGGACAGGGGTACGACACTGAAGCTTTCTTT. Protein sequence: CASSKGQGYDTEAFF.

This clone was seen only a few times. V and J are TRBV7-9 and TRBJ1-5; 7 bases agree with TRBD1. The CDR3 sequence is 15 residues long. From germline, CDR1 is SEHNR and CDR2 FQNEAQ (reference sequence). V trimming: 3 bases; J trimming: 4 bases; junction bases outside the gene matches: 6. The CDR3 here is CASSFGTGVNQPQHF. The CDR3 nucleotides are TGTGCCAGCAGCTTTGGAACAGGGGTAAATCAGCCCCAGCATTTT.

The J gene is TRBJ2-3, the V gene TRBV29-1; TRBD1 matches 11 bases. In germline, CDR1 is SQVTM, CDR2 ANQGSEA. CDR3 length: 15 amino acids. V lost 7 bases and J lost 4; bases outside the gene matches: 10. Here the CDR3 DNA reads TGCAGCGCACCCCACCGGGGACAGGGGGCAGATACGCAGTATTTT. It translates to CSAPHRGQGADTQYF.

V gene TRBV25-1 combines with J gene TRBJ1-4, with D unclear. The germline gives CDR1 MGHDK, CDR2 SYGVNS. The CDR3 contains 15 residues. V was trimmed by 2 bases and J by 3 bases, leaving 10 bases between them. CDR3 loop: CASSEGGGSNEKLFF. CDR3 DNA sequence: TGTGCCAGCAGTGAAGGAGGAGGGTCTAATGAAAAACTGTTTTTT.

The V and J genes are TRBV7-9 and TRBJ2-5; D is uncertain. V lost 1 base and J 2 bases, leaving 8 bases between the germline ends. The CDR3 runs to 14 residues. Germline CDR1 is SEHNR and CDR2 is FQNEAQ (reference sequence). CDR3 protein: CASSLDGLQETQYF. The CDR3 nucleotides read TGTGCCAGCAGCTTAGATGGGCTGCAAGAGACCCAGTACTTC.

The chain is built from TRBV18 and TRBJ1-1; possibly TRBD1 for D (5 bases). The CDR3 runs 14 residues. Germline CDR1 and CDR2: KGHSH and LQKENI. Trimming shortened V by 4 bases and J by 4 bases, and 13 bases separated the two germline ends. DNA for the CDR3: TGTGCCAGCTCACAGGGGCGGGAGGGCACTGAAGCTTTCTTT. Translating it yields CASSQGREGTEAFF.

CDR3 sequence: CASRVVPGGNYGYTF. DNA for the CDR3: TGCGCCAGTAGAGTCGTACCGGGCGGAAACTATGGCTACACCTTC. The rearrangement links TRBV4-3 to TRBJ1-2, with D hard to call. Trimming took off 9 bases at V and 2 bases at J, with 19 bases between the two ends. The germline CDR1 and CDR2 sequences are LGHNA and YSLEER. This CDR3 region has 15 residues.

The CDR3 DNA sequence: TGTGCCAGCAGCTTAGGCCCGGGGGACTACGAGCAGTACTTC. This sequence encodes CASSLGPGDYEQYF. This sequence joins TRBV7-3 and TRBJ2-7; the D gene is possibly TRBD2 (6 bases). Germline-derived CDR1 and CDR2 are SGHTA and FQGTGA. The CDR3 has 14 amino acids. V was pared by 2 bases and J by 3 bases, with 11 bases between. Using reference TRBV7-3 and TRBJ2-7 for the parts outside the CDR3, the full variable domain is GAGVSQTPSNKVTEKGKYVELRCDPISGHTALYWYRQSLGQGPEFLIYFQGTGAADDSGLPNDRFFAVRPEGSVSTLKIQRTERGDSAVYLCASSLGPGDYEQYFGPGTRLTVT.

The rearrangement joins TRBV29-1 to TRBJ2-2, with TRBD1 matching 9 bases. V gave up 2 bases and J gave up 6 bases; unmatched junction bases: 4. The CDR3 runs 14 residues. The germline V gene encodes CDR1 SQVTM and CDR2 ANQGSEA. The CDR3 region has the DNA TGCAGCGTTGAAAGAGACAGGGGGGCCGGGGAGCTGTTTTTT. It translates to CSVERDRGAGELFF.

The rearrangement links TRBV30 to TRBJ2-5, with a tentative D call TRBD2 (5 bases). The CDR3 is 15 amino acids. The germline gives CDR1 GTSNPN, CDR2 SVGIG (reference sequence). V was trimmed by 0 bases and J by 5 bases, leaving 16 bases between them. The CDR3 spells CAWSVSRVGGETQYF. The DNA for the CDR3 is TGTGCCTGGAGTGTTTCCCGCGTAGGCGGGGAGACCCAGTACTTC.

V usage is TRBV5-4 and J usage is TRBJ1-1; D gene unclear. V was cut by 4 bases and J by 2 bases, with 15 bases left in between. The CDR3 length is 15 residues. Germline lookup yields CDR1 SGHNT and CDR2 YYREEE (reference sequence). This CDR3 reads CASSPGGSRNTEAFF. CDR3 nucleotide sequence: TGTGCCAGCAGCCCGGGCGGCAGCCGAAACACTGAAGCTTTCTTT.

J is TRBJ1-4 and V is TRBV29-1; tentative D call: TRBD1 (6 bases). The CDR3 has 11 residues. Germline-derived CDR1 and CDR2 are SQVTM and ANQGSEA. CDR3 sequence (DNA): TGCAGAGGGGGGCCCCACGAAAAACTGTTTTTT. This gives the protein CRGGPHEKLFF.